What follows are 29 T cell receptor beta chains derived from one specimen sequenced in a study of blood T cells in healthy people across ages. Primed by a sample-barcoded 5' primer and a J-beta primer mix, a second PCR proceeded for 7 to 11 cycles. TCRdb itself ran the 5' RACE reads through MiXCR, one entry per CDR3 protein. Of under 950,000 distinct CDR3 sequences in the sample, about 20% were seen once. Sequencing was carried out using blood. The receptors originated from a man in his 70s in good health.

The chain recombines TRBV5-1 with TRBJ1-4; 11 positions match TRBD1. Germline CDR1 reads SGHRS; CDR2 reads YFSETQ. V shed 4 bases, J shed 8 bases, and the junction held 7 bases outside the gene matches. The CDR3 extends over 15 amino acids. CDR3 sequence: CASSPSGQGAEKLFF. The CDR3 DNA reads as TGCGCCAGCAGCCCGAGCGGACAGGGGGCGGAAAAACTGTTTTTT.

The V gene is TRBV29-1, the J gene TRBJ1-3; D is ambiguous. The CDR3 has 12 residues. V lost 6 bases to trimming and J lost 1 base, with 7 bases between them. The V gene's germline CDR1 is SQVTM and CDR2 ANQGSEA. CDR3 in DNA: TGCAGCGTGGCGACGTCTGGAAACACCATATATTTT. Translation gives CSVATSGNTIYF.

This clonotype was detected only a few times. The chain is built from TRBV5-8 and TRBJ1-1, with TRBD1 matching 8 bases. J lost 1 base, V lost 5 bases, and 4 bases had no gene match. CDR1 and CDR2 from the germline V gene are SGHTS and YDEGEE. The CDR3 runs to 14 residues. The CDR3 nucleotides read TGTGCCAGCAGGAAAGGACAGGGGAACACTGAAGCTTTCTTT. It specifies CASRKGQGNTEAFF.

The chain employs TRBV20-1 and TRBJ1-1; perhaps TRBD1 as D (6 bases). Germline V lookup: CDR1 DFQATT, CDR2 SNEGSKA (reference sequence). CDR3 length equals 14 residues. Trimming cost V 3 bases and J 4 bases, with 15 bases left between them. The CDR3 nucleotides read TGCAGTGCTAGGCACCTGGACAGTGGCACTGAAGCTTTCTTT. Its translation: CSARHLDSGTEAFF.

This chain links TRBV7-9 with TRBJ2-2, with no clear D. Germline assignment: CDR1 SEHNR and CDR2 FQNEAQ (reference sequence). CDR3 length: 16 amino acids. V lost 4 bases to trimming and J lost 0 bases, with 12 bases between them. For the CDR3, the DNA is TGTGCCAGCAGCTCCCCCGGCGCCGCGAACACCGGGGAGCTGTTTTTT. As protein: CASSSPGAANTGELFF.

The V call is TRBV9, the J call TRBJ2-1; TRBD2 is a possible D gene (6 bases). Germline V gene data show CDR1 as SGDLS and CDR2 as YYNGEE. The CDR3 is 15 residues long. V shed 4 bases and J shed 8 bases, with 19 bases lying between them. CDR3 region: CASSLPPSAGDEQFF. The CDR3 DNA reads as TGTGCCAGCAGCTTGCCCCCTAGCGCGGGTGATGAGCAGTTCTTC.

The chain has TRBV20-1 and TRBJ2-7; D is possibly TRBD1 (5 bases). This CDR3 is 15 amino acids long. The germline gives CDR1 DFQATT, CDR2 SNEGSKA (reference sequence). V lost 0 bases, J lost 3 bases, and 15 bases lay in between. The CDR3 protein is CSARDPARASYEQYF. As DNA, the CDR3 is TGCAGTGCTAGAGATCCCGCCAGGGCTAGCTACGAGCAGTACTTC.

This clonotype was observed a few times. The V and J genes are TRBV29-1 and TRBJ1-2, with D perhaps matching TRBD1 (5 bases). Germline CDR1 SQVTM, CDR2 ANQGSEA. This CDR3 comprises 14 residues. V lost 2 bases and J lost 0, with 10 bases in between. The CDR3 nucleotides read TGCAGCGTTGAACCCAGGGTACCTAACTATGGCTACACCTTC. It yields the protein CSVEPRVPNYGYTF. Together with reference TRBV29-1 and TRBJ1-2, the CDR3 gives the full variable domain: SAVISQKPSRDICQRGTSLTIQCQVDSQVTMMFWYRQQPGQSLTLIATANQGSEATYESGFVIDKFPISRPNLTFSTLTVSNMSPEDSSIYLCSVEPRVPNYGYTFGSGTRLTVV.

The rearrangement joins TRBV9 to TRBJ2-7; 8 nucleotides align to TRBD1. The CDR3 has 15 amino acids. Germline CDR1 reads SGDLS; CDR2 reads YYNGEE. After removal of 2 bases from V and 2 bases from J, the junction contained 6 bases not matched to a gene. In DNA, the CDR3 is TGTGCCAGCAGCGTCGCGACAGGGGTCACCTACGAGCAGTACTTC. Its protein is CASSVATGVTYEQYF.

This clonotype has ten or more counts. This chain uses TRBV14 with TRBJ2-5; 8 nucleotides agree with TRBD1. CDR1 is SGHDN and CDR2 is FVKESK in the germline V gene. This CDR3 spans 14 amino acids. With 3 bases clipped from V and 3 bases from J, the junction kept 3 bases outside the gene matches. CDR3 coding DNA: TGTGCCAGCAGCCAGCACAGGGGGAAAGAGACCCAGTACTTC. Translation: CASSQHRGKETQYF.

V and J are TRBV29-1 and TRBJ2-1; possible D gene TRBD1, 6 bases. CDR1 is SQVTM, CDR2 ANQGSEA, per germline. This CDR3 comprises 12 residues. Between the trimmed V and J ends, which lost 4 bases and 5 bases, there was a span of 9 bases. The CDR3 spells CSVASGDNEQFF. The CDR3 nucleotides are TGCAGCGTTGCATCAGGGGACAATGAGCAGTTCTTC.

The CDR3 DNA sequence: TGTGCCAGCAGTACAGCGGGGGGGAGCTCCTACAATGAGCAGTTCTTC. As protein: CASSTAGGSSYNEQFF. The chain employs TRBV28 and TRBJ2-1; 10 bases match TRBD2. The V gene's germline CDR1 is MDHEN and CDR2 SYDVKM. The CDR3 spans 16 residues. Germline trimming cut 5 bases from V and 0 bases from J; bases unmatched to any gene: 4.

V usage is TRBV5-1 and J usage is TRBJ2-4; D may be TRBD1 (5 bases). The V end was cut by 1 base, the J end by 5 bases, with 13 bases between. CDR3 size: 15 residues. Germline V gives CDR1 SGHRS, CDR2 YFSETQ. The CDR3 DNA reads TGCGCCAGCAGCTTGCGGCCGCAGGGCGAAAACATTCAGTACTTC. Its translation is CASSLRPQGENIQYF.

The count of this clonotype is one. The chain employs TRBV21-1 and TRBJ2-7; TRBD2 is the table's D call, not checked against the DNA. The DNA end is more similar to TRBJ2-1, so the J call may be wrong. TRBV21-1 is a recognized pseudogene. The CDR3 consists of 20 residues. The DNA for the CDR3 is TGTGCCAGCGTATATTTGGCGGGGGGACCATGCTCAGGTTGGTACAATGAGCAGTTCTTC. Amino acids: CASVYLAGGPCSGWYNEQFF.

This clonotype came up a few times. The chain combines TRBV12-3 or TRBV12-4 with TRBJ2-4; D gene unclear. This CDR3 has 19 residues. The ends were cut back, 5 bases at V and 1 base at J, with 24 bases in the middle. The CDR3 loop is CASSLFRLRADGAKNIQYF. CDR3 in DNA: TGTGCCAGCAGTCTCTTCCGGTTACGGGCCGACGGGGCCAAAAACATTCAGTACTTC.

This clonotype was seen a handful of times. The CDR3 spells CSARGRRGDTGELFF. The CDR3 DNA is TGCAGTGCTAGAGGCCGAAGGGGGGACACCGGGGAGCTGTTTTTT. The chain links TRBV20-1 to TRBJ2-2, with D possibly called TRBD1 or TRBD2 (6 bases each). This CDR3 spans 15 amino acids. V was pared by 1 base and J by 3 bases, with 12 bases between. Germline CDR1 is DFQATT and CDR2 is SNEGSKA (reference sequence).

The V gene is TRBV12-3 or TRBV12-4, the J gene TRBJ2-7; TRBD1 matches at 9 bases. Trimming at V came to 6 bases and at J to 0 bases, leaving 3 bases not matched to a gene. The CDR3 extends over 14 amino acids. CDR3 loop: CASRRTGDSYEQYF. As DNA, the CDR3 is TGTGCCAGCAGGAGGACAGGGGACTCCTACGAGCAGTACTTC.

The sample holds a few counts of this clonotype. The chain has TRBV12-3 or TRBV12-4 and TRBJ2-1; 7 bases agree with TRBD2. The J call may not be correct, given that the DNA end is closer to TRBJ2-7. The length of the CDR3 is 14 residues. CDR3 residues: CASSSSGFQGEQYV. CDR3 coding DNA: TGTGCCAGCAGTTCTAGCGGCTTTCAGGGCGAGCAGTACGTC.

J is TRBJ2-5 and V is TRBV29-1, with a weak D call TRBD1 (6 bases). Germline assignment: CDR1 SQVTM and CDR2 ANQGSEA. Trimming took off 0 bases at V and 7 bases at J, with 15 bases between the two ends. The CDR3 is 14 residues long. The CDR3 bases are TGCAGCGTTGAAGATCCCGACAGGCTAGGGACCCAGTACTTC. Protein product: CSVEDPDRLGTQYF. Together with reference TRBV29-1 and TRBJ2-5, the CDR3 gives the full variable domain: SAVISQKPSRDICQRGTSLTIQCQVDSQVTMMFWYRQQPGQSLTLIATANQGSEATYESGFVIDKFPISRPNLTFSTLTVSNMSPEDSSIYLCSVEDPDRLGTQYFGPGTRLLVL.

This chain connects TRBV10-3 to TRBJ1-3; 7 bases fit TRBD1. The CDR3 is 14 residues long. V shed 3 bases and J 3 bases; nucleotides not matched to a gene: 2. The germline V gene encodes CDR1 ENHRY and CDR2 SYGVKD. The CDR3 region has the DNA TGTGCCATCAGTGATTCAGGGGGTGGAAACACCATATATTTT. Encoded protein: CAISDSGGGNTIYF.

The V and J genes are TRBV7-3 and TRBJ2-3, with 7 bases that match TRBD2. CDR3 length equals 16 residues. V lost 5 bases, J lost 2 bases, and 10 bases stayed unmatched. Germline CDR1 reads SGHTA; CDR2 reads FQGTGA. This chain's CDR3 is CASSQTGTTTTDTQYF. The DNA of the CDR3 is TGTGCCAGCAGCCAAACCGGGACTACTACCACAGATACGCAGTATTTT.

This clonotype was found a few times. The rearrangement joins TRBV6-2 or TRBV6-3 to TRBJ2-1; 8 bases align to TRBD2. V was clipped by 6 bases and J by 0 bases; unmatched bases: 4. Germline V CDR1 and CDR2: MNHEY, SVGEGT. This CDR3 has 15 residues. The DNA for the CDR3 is TGTGCCAGCAGGGTAGGGACTAGCTCCTACAATGAGCAGTTCTTC. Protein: CASRVGTSSYNEQFF.

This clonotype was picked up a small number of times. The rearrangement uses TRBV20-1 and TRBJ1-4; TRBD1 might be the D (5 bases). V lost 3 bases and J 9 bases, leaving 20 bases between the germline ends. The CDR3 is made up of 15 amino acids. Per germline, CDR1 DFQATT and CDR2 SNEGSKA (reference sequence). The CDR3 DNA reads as TGCAGTGCTAGGACAATTGGGGGTGACTTACAAAAACTGTTTTTT. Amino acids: CSARTIGGDLQKLFF.

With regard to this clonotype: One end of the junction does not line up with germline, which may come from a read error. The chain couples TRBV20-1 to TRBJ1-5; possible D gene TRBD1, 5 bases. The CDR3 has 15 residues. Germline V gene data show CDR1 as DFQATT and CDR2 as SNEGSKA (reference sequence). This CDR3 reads CSASPLGERYQPHHF. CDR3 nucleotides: TGCAGTGCTAGCCCTCTGGGGGAAAGGTATCAGCCCCACCATTTT.

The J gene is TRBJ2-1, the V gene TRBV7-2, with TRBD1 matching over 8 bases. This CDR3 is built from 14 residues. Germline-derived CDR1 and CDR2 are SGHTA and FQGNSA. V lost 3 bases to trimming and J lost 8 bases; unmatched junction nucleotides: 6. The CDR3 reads CASSFSRGLDEQFF. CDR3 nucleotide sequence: TGTGCCAGCAGCTTTTCCAGGGGGCTAGATGAGCAGTTCTTC.

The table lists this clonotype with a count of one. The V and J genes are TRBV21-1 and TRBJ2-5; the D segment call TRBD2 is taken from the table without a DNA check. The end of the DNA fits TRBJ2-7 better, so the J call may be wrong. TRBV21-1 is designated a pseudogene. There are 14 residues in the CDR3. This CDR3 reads CASSGIAGHYEQYV. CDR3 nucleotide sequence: TGTGCCAGCAGCGGGATAGCGGGGCATTACGAGCAGTACGTC.

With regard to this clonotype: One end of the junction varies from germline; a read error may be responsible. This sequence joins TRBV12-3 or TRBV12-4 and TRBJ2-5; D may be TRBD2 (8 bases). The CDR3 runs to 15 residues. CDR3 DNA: TGTGCCAGCAGTTTGGGGACTAGGGGGCAAGAGACCCAGTACTTT. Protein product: CASSLGTRGQETQYF.

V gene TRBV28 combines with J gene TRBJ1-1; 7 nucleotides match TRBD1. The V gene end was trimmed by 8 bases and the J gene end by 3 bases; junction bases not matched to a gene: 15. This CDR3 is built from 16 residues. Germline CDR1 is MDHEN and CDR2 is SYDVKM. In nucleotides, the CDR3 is TGTGCCAGCCTCACGACCCCCGGGGACAGCCACACTGAAGCTTTCTTT. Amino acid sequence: CASLTTPGDSHTEAFF.

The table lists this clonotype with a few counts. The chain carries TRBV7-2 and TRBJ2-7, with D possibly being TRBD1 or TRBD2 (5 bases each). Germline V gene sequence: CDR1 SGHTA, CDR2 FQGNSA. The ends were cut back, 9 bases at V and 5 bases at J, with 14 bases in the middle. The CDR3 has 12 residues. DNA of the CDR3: TGTGCCAGTGGAAGGGGAGTCCACGAGCAGTACGTC. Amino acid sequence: CASGRGVHEQYV.